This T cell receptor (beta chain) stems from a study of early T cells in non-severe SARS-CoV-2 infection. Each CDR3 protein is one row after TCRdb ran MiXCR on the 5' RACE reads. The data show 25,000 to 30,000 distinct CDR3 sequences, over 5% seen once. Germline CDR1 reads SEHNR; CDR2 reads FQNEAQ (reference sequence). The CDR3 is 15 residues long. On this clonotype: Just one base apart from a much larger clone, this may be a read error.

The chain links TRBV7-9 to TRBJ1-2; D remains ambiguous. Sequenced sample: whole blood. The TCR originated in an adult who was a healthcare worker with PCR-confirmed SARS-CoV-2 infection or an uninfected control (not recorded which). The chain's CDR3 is CASSLSGSPNFGYTF. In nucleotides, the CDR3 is TGTGCCAGCAGCTTATCGGGCAGCCCTAACTTTGGCTACACCTTC. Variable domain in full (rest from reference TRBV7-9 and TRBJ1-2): DTGVSQNPRHKITKRGQNVTFRCDPISEHNRLYWYRQTLGQGPEFLTYFQNEAQLEKSRLLSDRFSAERPKGSFSTLEIQRTEQGDSAMYLCASSLSGSPNFGYTFGSGTRLTVV.